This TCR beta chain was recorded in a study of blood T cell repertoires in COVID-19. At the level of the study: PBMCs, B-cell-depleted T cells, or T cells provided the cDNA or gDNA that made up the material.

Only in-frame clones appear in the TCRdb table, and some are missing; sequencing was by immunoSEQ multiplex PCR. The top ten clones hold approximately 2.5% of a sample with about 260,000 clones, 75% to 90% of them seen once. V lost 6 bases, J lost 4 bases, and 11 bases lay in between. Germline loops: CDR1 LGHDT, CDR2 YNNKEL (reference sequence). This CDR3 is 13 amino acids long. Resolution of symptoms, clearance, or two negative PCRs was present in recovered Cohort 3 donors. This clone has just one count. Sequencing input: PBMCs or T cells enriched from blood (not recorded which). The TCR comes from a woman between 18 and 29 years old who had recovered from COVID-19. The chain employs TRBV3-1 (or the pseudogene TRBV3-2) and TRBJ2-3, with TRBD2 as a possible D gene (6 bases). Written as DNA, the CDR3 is TGTGCCAGCAGAAACCCGGGGGCAGATACGCAGTATTTT. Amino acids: CASRNPGADTQYF.